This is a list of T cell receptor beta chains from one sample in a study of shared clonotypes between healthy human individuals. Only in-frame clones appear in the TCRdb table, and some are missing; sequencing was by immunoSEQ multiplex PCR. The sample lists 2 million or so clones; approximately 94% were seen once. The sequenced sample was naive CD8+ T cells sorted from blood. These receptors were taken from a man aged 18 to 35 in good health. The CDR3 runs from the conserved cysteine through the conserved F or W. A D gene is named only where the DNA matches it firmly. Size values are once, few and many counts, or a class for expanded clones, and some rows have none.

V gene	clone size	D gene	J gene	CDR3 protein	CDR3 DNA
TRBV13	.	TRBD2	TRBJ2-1	CASSLTRGGDNEQFF	TGTGCCAGCAGCTTAACTCGCGGGGGGGACAATGAGCAGTTCTTC
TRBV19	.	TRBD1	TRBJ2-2	CASSILRDRVGELFF	TGTGCCAGTAGTATCCTCCGGGACAGGGTCGGGGAGCTGTTTTTT
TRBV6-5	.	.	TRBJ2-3	CASSYSPPTSTDTQYF	TGTGCCAGCAGTTATTCCCCCCCCACTAGCACAGATACGCAGTATTTT
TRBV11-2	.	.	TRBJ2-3	CASSLSQIASTDTQYF	TGTGCCAGCAGCTTAAGTCAAATAGCTAGCACAGATACGCAGTATTTT
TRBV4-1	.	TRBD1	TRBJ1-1	CASSPRGGTGGSEVGFF	TGCGCCAGCAGCCCGAGGGGTGGGACAGGAGGCTCGGAGGTGGGTTTCTTT
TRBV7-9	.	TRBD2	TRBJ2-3	CASSLGREGLNTQYF	TGTGCCAGCAGCTTAGGGCGGGAGGGCCTGAATACGCAGTATTTT
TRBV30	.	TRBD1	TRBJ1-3	CAWDPTGTGGYGNTIYF	TGTGCCTGGGACCCTACCGGGACAGGGGGCTACGGAAACACCATATATTTT
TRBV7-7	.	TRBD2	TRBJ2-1	CASSLGPSGLNEQFF	TGTGCTAGCAGCTTAGGTCCTAGCGGGCTTAATGAGCAGTTCTTC
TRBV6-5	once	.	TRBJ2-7	CASSPNPHYEQYF	TGTGCCAGCAGCCCTAATCCACACTACGAGCAGTACTTC
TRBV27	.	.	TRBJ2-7	CASSPVEVEGISYEQYF	TGTGCCAGCAGCCCGGTAGAGGTAGAGGGGATTTCCTACGAGCAGTACTTC
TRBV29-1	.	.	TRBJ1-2	CSTPGRGGYTF	TGCAGCACCCCAGGGCGGGGTGGCTACACCTTC
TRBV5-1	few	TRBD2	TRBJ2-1	CASRSGGANEQFF	TGCGCCAGCAGGAGCGGGGGGGCCAATGAGCAGTTCTTC
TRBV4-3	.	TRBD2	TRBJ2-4	CASSQVIGAGLAKNIQYF	TGCGCCAGCAGCCAAGTAATTGGAGCGGGGCTAGCCAAAAACATTCAGTACTTC
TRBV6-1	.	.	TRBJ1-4	CASSEYPDSNEKLFF	TGTGCCAGCAGTGAATACCCGGACAGTAATGAAAAACTGTTTTTT
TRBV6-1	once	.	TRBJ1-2	CASSEARAGDGYTF	TGTGCCAGCAGTGAAGCAAGGGCAGGCGATGGCTACACCTTC
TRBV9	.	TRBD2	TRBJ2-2	CASSDQLAGGPSGELFF	TGTGCCAGCAGCGACCAACTAGCGGGAGGGCCCTCCGGGGAGCTGTTTTTT
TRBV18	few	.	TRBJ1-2	CASSPSNAGRNGYTF	TGTGCCAGCTCACCATCTAACGCAGGGCGGAATGGCTACACCTTC
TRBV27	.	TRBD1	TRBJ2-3	CASGMTGIGDTQYF	TGTGCCAGCGGAATGACAGGGATAGGGGATACGCAGTATTTT
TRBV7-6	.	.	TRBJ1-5	CASSLEDSNQPQHF	TGTGCCAGCAGCTTAGAGGATAGCAATCAGCCCCAGCATTTT
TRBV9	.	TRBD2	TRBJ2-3	CASSVGVAGTDTQYF	TGTGCCAGCAGCGTAGGCGTAGCGGGGACAGATACGCAGTATTTT
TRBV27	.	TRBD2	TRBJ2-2	CASSRDYGRPGELFF	TGTGCCAGCAGTAGGGACTACGGACGTCCCGGGGAGCTGTTTTTT
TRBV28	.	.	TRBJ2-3	CASNTAWERGTGNTQYF	TGTGCCAGCAATACCGCCTGGGAGCGGGGCACAGGGAATACGCAGTATTTT
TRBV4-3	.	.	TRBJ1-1	CASSQDRESEAFF	TGCGCCAGCAGCCAAGACAGGGAATCTGAAGCTTTCTTT
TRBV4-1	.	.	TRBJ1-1	CASSVGRVTNTEAFF	TGCGCCAGCAGCGTGGGGAGGGTAACGAACACTGAAGCTTTCTTT
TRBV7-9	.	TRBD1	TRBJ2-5	CASSLTGAQETQYF	TGTGCCAGCAGCTTGACAGGGGCCCAAGAGACCCAGTACTTC
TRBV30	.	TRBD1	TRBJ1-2	CAWLTGTYGYTF	TGTGCCTGGTTGACAGGGACCTATGGCTACACCTTC
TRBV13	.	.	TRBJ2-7	CASSRDGIYEQYF	TGTGCCAGCAGCCGGGACGGAATCTACGAGCAGTACTTC
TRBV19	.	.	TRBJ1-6	CASSLGNSPLHF	TGTGCCAGTAGCCTCGGAAATTCACCCCTCCACTTT
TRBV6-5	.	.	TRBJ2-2	CASSSMTNTGELFF	TGTGCCAGCAGTTCCATGACGAACACCGGGGAGCTGTTTTTT
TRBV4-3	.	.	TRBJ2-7	CASSQDATGFYEQYF	TGCGCCAGCAGCCAAGATGCAACCGGTTTCTACGAGCAGTACTTC
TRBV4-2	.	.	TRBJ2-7	CASSQDVGFEQYF	TGTGCCAGCAGCCAAGATGTAGGGTTCGAGCAGTACTTC
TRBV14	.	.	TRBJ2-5	CASSQEQDQETQYF	TGTGCCAGCAGCCAGGAACAGGACCAAGAGACCCAGTACTTC
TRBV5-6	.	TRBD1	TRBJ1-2	CASSSATLWTGEDYGYTF	TGTGCCAGCAGCTCCGCAACCCTGTGGACAGGCGAGGACTATGGCTACACCTTC
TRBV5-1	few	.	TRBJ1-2	CASSLVAEGWYGYTF	TGCGCCAGCAGCTTGGTCGCAGAGGGATGGTATGGCTACACCTTC
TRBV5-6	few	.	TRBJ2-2	CASSFGNTGELFF	TGTGCCAGCAGCTTCGGGAACACCGGGGAGCTGTTTTTT
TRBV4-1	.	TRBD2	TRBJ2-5	CASSHPGLAGEETQYF	TGCGCCAGCAGCCACCCGGGACTAGCGGGAGAAGAGACCCAGTACTTC
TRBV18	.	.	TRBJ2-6	CASSPGGVTSGANVLTF	TGTGCCAGCTCACCGGGGGGCGTTACCTCTGGGGCCAACGTCCTGACTTTC
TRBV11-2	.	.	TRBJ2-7	CASSPMADSYEQYF	TGTGCCAGCAGCCCCATGGCTGATTCCTACGAGCAGTACTTC
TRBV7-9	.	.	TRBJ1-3	CASSLTRGDGNTIYF	TGTGCCAGCAGCTTAACGCGAGGGGACGGAAACACCATATATTTT
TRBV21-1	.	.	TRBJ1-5	CASSKASGGQPQHF	TGTGCCAGCAGCAAAGCAAGTGGTGGGCAGCCCCAGCATTTT
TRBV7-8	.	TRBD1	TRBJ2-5	CASSLGTGGYQETQYF	TGTGCCAGCAGCTTAGGTACAGGGGGGTACCAAGAGACCCAGTACTTC
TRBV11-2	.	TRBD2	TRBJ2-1	CASSPLGLAGGSYNEQFF	TGTGCCAGCAGCCCACTGGGACTAGCGGGGGGCTCCTACAATGAGCAGTTCTTC